The 28 T cell receptor beta chains presented below share a single source sample, sequenced in a study of shared clonotypes between healthy human individuals. Assay used: immunoSEQ multiplex PCR; TCRdb lists only in-frame clones, some missing. The data show 2.5 million or so clones, around nine tenths seen once. The specimen sequenced was naive CD4+ T cells sorted from blood. Subset denoted: CD45RA+ positively selected. These receptors all stem from a young man in good health.

The chain recombines TRBV7-9 with TRBJ2-7, with D hard to call. Germline CDR1 SEHNR, CDR2 FQNEAQ (reference sequence). V lost 5 bases to trimming and J lost 0 bases, with 11 bases between them. This CDR3 comprises 14 residues. The CDR3 region has the DNA TGTGCCAGCAGCCAAGACATTCTCTCCTACGAGCAGTACTTC. Translated: CASSQDILSYEQYF.

The chain employs TRBV4-1 and TRBJ1-1; unclear D gene. The CDR3 sequence is 16 residues long. Trimming shortened V by 0 bases and J by 0 bases, and 11 bases separated the two germline ends. Per the germline V gene, CDR1 is MGHRA and CDR2 is YSYEKL. This CDR3 is CASSQDPGRMNTEAFF. The CDR3 nucleotides read TGCGCCAGCAGCCAAGACCCCGGACGCATGAACACTGAAGCTTTCTTT.

V gene TRBV7-6 combines with J gene TRBJ2-2; D gene uncertain. V was pared by 5 bases and J by 1 base, with 8 bases between. The CDR3 length is 14 residues. Per germline, CDR1 SGHVS and CDR2 FNYEAQ. CDR3 sequence: CASSQLGNTGELFF. The DNA of the CDR3 is TGTGCCAGCAGCCAACTGGGGAACACCGGGGAGCTGTTTTTT.

The V call is TRBV12-5, the J call TRBJ2-1, with D tentatively TRBD2 (6 bases). This CDR3 comprises 16 residues. Germline CDR1 reads LGHNT; CDR2 reads FRNRAP. The ends were cut back, 4 bases at V and 6 bases at J, with 19 bases in the middle. This chain's CDR3 is CASGSEPRSGPNEQFF. CDR3 DNA: TGTGCTAGTGGTTCCGAGCCCCGTAGCGGCCCCAATGAGCAGTTCTTC. The full variable domain, its missing parts supplied by reference TRBV12-5 and TRBJ2-1, is DARVTQTPRHKVTEMGQEVTMRCQPILGHNTVFWYRQTMMQGLELLAYFRNRAPLDDSGMPKDRFSAEMPDATLATLKIQPSEPRDSAVYFCASGSEPRSGPNEQFFGPGTRLTVL.

The chain employs TRBV7-3 and TRBJ2-3, with D uncertain. Germline lookup yields CDR1 SGHTA and CDR2 FQGTGA. V was clipped by 5 bases and J by 0 bases, with 12 bases between them. The CDR3 consists of 15 residues. The DNA of the CDR3 is TGTGCCAGCAGCCGGAGCTTGCTTAGCACAGATACGCAGTATTTT. Its translation is CASSRSLLSTDTQYF.

The chain employs TRBV19 and TRBJ2-5, with 9 bases identical to TRBD2. CDR3 length: 14 residues. The germline CDR1 and CDR2 sequences are LNHDA and SQIVND (reference sequence). Trimming cost V 8 bases and J 5 bases; bases outside gene matches: 9. The CDR3 reads CASGGGGAGETQYF. CDR3 nucleotides: TGTGCCAGTGGGGGCGGGGGGGCCGGTGAGACCCAGTACTTC.

V is TRBV6-5 and J is TRBJ2-7, with 8 bases matching TRBD1. The CDR3 consists of 15 residues. The germline gives CDR1 MNHEY, CDR2 SVGAGI. J lost 4 bases, V lost 5 bases, and 10 bases had no gene match. Here the CDR3 DNA reads TGTGCCAGCAGTCCAGGACAGGGACCCCAGTACGAGCAGTACTTC. Residues: CASSPGQGPQYEQYF.

This chain joins TRBV14 and TRBJ1-4; no firm D call. Germline loops: CDR1 SGHDN, CDR2 FVKESK. The CDR3 has 16 residues. V dropped 0 bases and J dropped 5 bases, with 13 bases sitting between them. The CDR3 DNA is TGTGCCAGCAGCCAAGATGTTCATGGGAGCAATGAAAAACTGTTTTTT. Its protein is CASSQDVHGSNEKLFF.

The chain links TRBV6-5 to TRBJ1-6, with TRBD1 identical over 9 bases. This CDR3 comprises 13 residues. Per germline, CDR1 MNHEY and CDR2 SVGAGI. Germline trimming cut 6 bases from V and 9 bases from J; bases unmatched to any gene: 3. The CDR3, as DNA: TGTGCCAGCAGAGACAGGGGGACTTCACCCCTCCACTTT. It codes for CASRDRGTSPLHF.

This chain links TRBV5-1 with TRBJ1-1, with D possibly matching TRBD1 (5 bases). V lost 4 bases, J lost 7 bases, and 11 bases lay in between. The CDR3 runs 12 residues. Germline values: CDR1 SGHRS, CDR2 YFSETQ. CDR3 loop: CASSGLTGEAFF. In DNA, the CDR3 is TGCGCCAGCAGCGGTTTAACAGGTGAAGCTTTCTTT.

The chain couples TRBV6-1 to TRBJ2-7; tentative D call: TRBD1 (6 bases). This CDR3 spans 16 amino acids. Germline V CDR1 and CDR2: MNHNS, SASEGT. With 3 bases removed from V and 2 bases from J, the gap between germline ends came to 17 bases. The DNA of the CDR3 is TGTGCCAGCAGTGATACGATCGGGACAAAGACCTACGAGCAGTACTTC. This codes for CASSDTIGTKTYEQYF.

This rearrangement joins TRBV7-2 to TRBJ1-2, with D possibly matching TRBD1 (5 bases). Germline V gene lookup returns CDR1 SGHTA and CDR2 FQGNSA. V lost 4 bases to trimming and J lost 7 bases, with 19 bases between them. This CDR3 region has 15 residues. This chain's CDR3 is CASSSNRGGLAGYTF. In nucleotides, the CDR3 is TGTGCCAGCAGCTCGAACCGGGGCGGGCTCGCTGGCTACACCTTC.

Details on this clone: Other nucleotide sequences from this sample produce the same CDR3. The chain has TRBV18 and TRBJ2-5, with D possibly being TRBD2 (5 bases). This CDR3 is 13 amino acids long. The germline V and J ends were trimmed by 2 bases and 5 bases, with 9 bases remaining between them. Germline V gene data show CDR1 as KGHSH and CDR2 as LQKENI. CDR3 region: CASSPGVAETQYF. Written as DNA, the CDR3 is TGTGCCAGCTCACCAGGTGTAGCGGAGACCCAGTACTTC.

V and J are TRBV6-6 and TRBJ1-2, with 8 bases fitting TRBD1. The junction had 3 bases not matched to a gene; V was cut back by 2 bases and J by 7 bases. Germline V gene data show CDR1 as MNHNY and CDR2 as SVGAGI (reference sequence). The CDR3 extends over 13 amino acids. The CDR3 protein is CASSYAGGIGYTF. CDR3 DNA: TGTGCCAGCAGTTACGCAGGGGGCATTGGCTACACCTTC.

This clone was observed a single time. The chain links TRBV5-4 to TRBJ2-3; 9 bases match TRBD2. Germline loops: CDR1 SGHNT, CDR2 YYREEE (reference sequence). This CDR3 comprises 19 residues. The V segment lost 3 bases and the J segment 1 base; nucleotides outside the gene matches: 15. CDR3 protein: CASSSTGGGGAPGTDTQYF. The CDR3 DNA is TGTGCCAGCAGCTCGACCGGTGGCGGGGGGGCTCCTGGCACAGATACGCAGTATTTT.

The chain uses TRBV6-5 and TRBJ2-1; TRBD2 aligns across 11 bases. There are 15 residues in the CDR3. J was trimmed by 8 bases and V by 7 bases; bases with no gene match: 10. Germline CDR1 MNHEY, CDR2 SVGAGI. The chain's CDR3 is CASTWASGRSDEQFF. DNA for the CDR3: TGTGCCAGCACCTGGGCTAGCGGGAGGAGCGATGAGCAGTTCTTC.

V is TRBV19 and J is TRBJ2-5; either TRBD1 or TRBD2 may supply D (5 bases each). The CDR3 runs 14 residues. The germline CDR1 and CDR2 sequences are LNHDA and SQIVND (reference sequence). Trimming took 1 base from V and 1 from J, leaving 7 bases between them. In nucleotides, the CDR3 is TGTGCCAGTAGTATAGCGGGGCTCCAAGAGACCCAGTACTTC. Translating gives CASSIAGLQETQYF.

This chain uses TRBV11-1 with TRBJ2-3, with 10 positions matching TRBD1. J was trimmed by 1 base and V by 5 bases; bases with no gene match: 3. Germline V gene sequence: CDR1 SGHAT, CDR2 FQDESV (reference sequence). The CDR3 is made up of 15 amino acids. The CDR3 DNA reads as TGTGCCAGCAGCCAAGGACAGGGGGGCACAGATACGCAGTATTTT. Its translation: CASSQGQGGTDTQYF.

The chain joins TRBV30 to TRBJ1-1; TRBD1 matches 7 bases. CDR1 is GTSNPN and CDR2 is SVGIG in the germline V gene (reference sequence). Trimming cost V 5 bases and J 9 bases; bases outside gene matches: 9. The CDR3 has 12 amino acids. CDR3 nucleotide sequence: TGTGCCTGGGAATCAGGGGGAGGGAAAGCTTTCTTT. Protein product: CAWESGGGKAFF.

The chain joins TRBV10-3 to TRBJ2-3, with TRBD2 matching 9 bases. Germline loops: CDR1 ENHRY, CDR2 SYGVKD. The V and J ends lost 3 bases and 9 bases, in that order; junction bases with no gene match: 13. CDR3 length equals 16 residues. CDR3 in amino acids: CAISDHQGTSSATQYF. Here the CDR3 DNA reads TGTGCCATCAGTGACCACCAGGGGACTAGCTCTGCCACGCAGTATTTT.

This chain joins TRBV7-2 and TRBJ2-5; no clear D gene. Looked up from germline, CDR1 is SGHTA and CDR2 is FQGNSA. Trimming took off 3 bases at V and 2 bases at J, with 7 bases between the two ends. The CDR3 spans 13 residues. This CDR3 is CASSFLLQETQYF. CDR3 in DNA: TGTGCCAGCAGCTTTCTGTTACAAGAGACCCAGTACTTC.

This clone appeared once. This CDR3 reads CAISGQVGGYEQYF. The CDR3 bases are TGTGCCATCAGTGGACAGGTGGGGGGCTACGAGCAGTACTTC. This rearrangement joins TRBV10-3 to TRBJ2-7; tentatively, D is TRBD1 or TRBD2 (6 bases each). The CDR3 extends over 14 amino acids. Per the germline V gene, CDR1 is ENHRY and CDR2 is SYGVKD. V shed 4 bases and J shed 3 bases, with 13 bases lying between them.

The J gene is TRBJ2-6, the V gene TRBV5-4; D is possibly TRBD1 or TRBD2 (5 bases each). Looked up from germline, CDR1 is SGHNT and CDR2 is YYREEE (reference sequence). The CDR3 spans 17 residues. V dropped 4 bases and J dropped 4 bases, with 18 bases sitting between them. The CDR3 DNA reads as TGTGCCAGCAGCCGCCCGACGGGGACGGTCGGGGCCAACGTCCTGACTTTC. The encoded protein is CASSRPTGTVGANVLTF.

This rearrangement joins TRBV30 to TRBJ1-3; 8 nucleotides line up with TRBD1. After removal of 3 bases from V and 1 base from J, the junction contained 5 bases not matched to a gene. The CDR3 runs 15 residues. Germline CDR1 GTSNPN, CDR2 SVGIG (reference sequence). CDR3 in DNA: TGTGCCTGGAGCCACACAGGGGGGTCTGGAAACACCATATATTTT. Translating gives CAWSHTGGSGNTIYF.

The chain is built from TRBV19 and TRBJ2-5; 7 positions agree with TRBD1. Germline loops: CDR1 LNHDA, CDR2 SQIVND (reference sequence). V was clipped by 11 bases and J by 2 bases; unmatched bases: 5. This CDR3 region has 12 residues. This chain's CDR3 is CAVGQKQETQYF. The CDR3 nucleotides read TGTGCCGTGGGACAGAAACAAGAGACCCAGTACTTC.

This clone was seen once. This rearrangement joins TRBV4-1 to TRBJ2-5; 10 nucleotides agree with TRBD2. V lost 2 bases, J lost 1 base, and 13 bases stayed unmatched. The CDR3 loop spans 19 amino acids. CDR1 is MGHRA and CDR2 is YSYEKL in the germline V gene. The CDR3 DNA reads as TGCGCCAGCAGCCAACCCTATAGCGGGGGGACACTGTTCCAAGAGACCCAGTACTTC. It yields the protein CASSQPYSGGTLFQETQYF.

J is TRBJ1-1 and V is TRBV6-1; D gene ambiguous. V gave up 6 bases and J gave up 1 base, with 9 bases separating them. Germline V gives CDR1 MNHNS, CDR2 SASEGT. CDR3 length: 13 amino acids. The chain's CDR3 is CASRWTENTEAFF. CDR3 DNA sequence: TGTGCCAGCAGATGGACCGAGAACACTGAAGCTTTCTTT.

The chain recombines TRBV29-1 with TRBJ2-2, with 8 bases lining up with TRBD2. Losses at the gene ends were 4 bases for V and 2 bases for J; bases not matched to a gene: 12. Germline CDR1 SQVTM, CDR2 ANQGSEA. The CDR3 has 17 amino acids. The CDR3 loop reads CSVAFPAGEPNTGELFF. CDR3 coding DNA: TGCAGCGTTGCGTTTCCAGCGGGGGAACCTAACACCGGGGAGCTGTTTTTT.